This TCR beta chain was sequenced during a study of siplizumab effects on memory and regulatory T cells (dated by TCRdb to the late 2010s). With regard to the full study: The study looked at the effect of siplizumab, an anti-CD2 antibody, on alloreactive T-cell subsets in allogeneic mixed lymphocyte reactions made from human PBMCs.

Of note for this clone: Its antigen specificity is not known. No much larger clone exists at a distance of one base, and base qualities are not known.

CDR1 SEHNR and CDR2 FQNEAQ were looked up in the germline V gene (reference sequence). The CDR3 starts with the cysteine, ends with the phenylalanine, and has 13 residues. Only the CDR3 DNA is retained, 39 bases long and in frame from the first base. At the junction V is shortened by 0 bases and J by 10 bases, with 12 bases in between. Additional sequencing covered unstimulated subsets from a few donor pairs, namely CD8+ effector memory, CD4+ naive, CD8+ TEMRA, CD4+ memory and CD8+ naive. TCRbeta CDR3 sequencing was performed on sorted unstimulated T cells and on proliferating T cells recovered from mixed lymphocyte reactions. Fresh whole blood from 9 to 11 HLA-typed healthy donors was used to isolate PBMCs. Study-level results and caveats: Siplizumab significantly lowered the cumulative frequency of alloreactive sequences that could be traced to unstimulated CD4+ memory T cells. Of the alloreactive CD4+ clones that could be mapped, the Treg-derived share averaged about 70% with siplizumab compared with under 30% in control reactions. Because sequences below about 10^-5 frequency were poorly captured, only a minor fraction of alloreactive clones could be mapped to unstimulated subsets. For roughly 75-96% of proliferating CD4+ or CD8+ clones, no naive or memory phenotype could be assigned. No functional confirmation was obtained for the suppressive function of proliferating Tregs from siplizumab cultures. Greater diversity appeared to be present in unstimulated naive T cells than in memory T cells, and a substantial contribution to the alloresponse seemed to be made by naive cells.

Library preparation was by the immunoSEQ multiplex PCR assay. Roughly 10^5 TCR templates per sample were assayed on the deep sequencing platform. Genomic DNA extracted from sorted T cells was used for TCRbeta CDR3 sequencing. Per the source publication's procedure: The R programming language was used for clonal analysis of TCRbeta CDR3 data. Alloreactive CD4+ and CD8+ clones were identified by comparing unstimulated samples to CFSE-low samples taken after the reaction. Alloreactive CD4+ clones were assigned to regulatory or non-regulatory origin by matching sequences to sorted unstimulated Treg and non-Treg repertoires. TCRdb carries this immuneACCESS record with in-frame sequences only. Its versions omit some clonotypes, under half of them owing to an unresolved V gene in the studies checked, with the rest unexplained. The V and J calls and clone size come from that table; D and trimming were worked out from the DNA. This sample holds tens of thousands of clones; about 97% were observed only once. The ten largest clones capture around 0.6% of the sample.

This TCR derives from a human donor in good health. The material sequenced was naive CD4+ T cells sorted from blood. Read against the paper, the sample's cell subset or site label means: unstimulated naive T cells. The V gene is TRBV7-9 and the J gene is TRBJ1-1; the D region possibly corresponds to TRBD1 (6 bases align). At the DNA level, the sequence is TGTGCCAGCAGCTTAGCGAAAGAACAGGGAGCTTTCTTT. It specifies CASSLAKEQGAFF.